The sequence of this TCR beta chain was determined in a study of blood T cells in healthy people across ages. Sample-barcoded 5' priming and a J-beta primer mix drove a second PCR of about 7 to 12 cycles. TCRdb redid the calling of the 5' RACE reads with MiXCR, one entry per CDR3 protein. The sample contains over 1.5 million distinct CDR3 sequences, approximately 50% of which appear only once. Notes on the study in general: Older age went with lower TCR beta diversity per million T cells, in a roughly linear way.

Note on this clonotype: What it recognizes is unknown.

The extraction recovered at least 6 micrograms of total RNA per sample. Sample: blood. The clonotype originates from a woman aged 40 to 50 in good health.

Here the CDR3 reads CSARDTRGGPYNEQFF. Here the CDR3 DNA reads TGCAGTGCTAGAGATACTCGAGGGGGGCCCTACAATGAGCAGTTCTTC. V usage is TRBV20-1 and J usage is TRBJ2-1, with D perhaps given as TRBD1 or TRBD2 (6 bases each). The V gene lost 0 bases and the J gene lost 2 bases, with 14 bases spanning the gap. The CDR3 is 16 residues long. Germline CDR1 reads DFQATT; CDR2 reads SNEGSKA (reference sequence).